One and the same sample provided the 8 T cell receptor beta chains below, sequenced in a study of blood T cells in healthy people across ages. A second PCR of 7 to 11 cycles used a sample-barcoded 5' primer and a J-beta primer mix. TCRdb reanalysed the 5' RACE reads using MiXCR and keeps one entry per CDR3 protein. This table has a few hundred thousand distinct CDR3 sequences, 25% to 30% appearing once. The sample was blood. The receptors shown here come from an older woman in good health.

The chain carries TRBV5-5 and TRBJ2-1, with 10 bases identical to TRBD2. V was clipped by 0 bases and J by 4 bases; unmatched bases: 7. CDR1 and CDR2 (germline): SGHKS, YYEKEE (reference sequence). The CDR3 loop spans 17 amino acids. This CDR3 is CASSLAGLAGAYNEQFF. CDR3 coding DNA: TGTGCCAGCAGCTTGGCAGGGCTAGCGGGGGCTTACAATGAGCAGTTCTTC.

The chain links TRBV11-2 to TRBJ2-1; 13 bases agree with TRBD2. This CDR3 comprises 14 residues. Trimming at V came to 7 bases and at J to 7 bases, leaving 4 bases not matched to a gene. CDR1 and CDR2 from the germline V gene are SGHAT and FQNNGV. The CDR3 loop reads CASTLLAGGNEQFF. The CDR3 nucleotides read TGTGCCAGCACCCTACTAGCGGGAGGGAATGAGCAGTTCTTC.

This clonotype is a singleton in its sample. V usage is TRBV5-1 and J usage is TRBJ2-5, with 10 positions matching TRBD1. TRBJ2-7 matches the DNA end more closely, so the J call is doubtful. The CDR3 loop spans 14 amino acids. The germline V gene encodes CDR1 SGHRS and CDR2 YFSETQ. CDR3 protein: CASSLGQGFYEQYF. CDR3 bases: TGCGCCAGCAGCCTGGGACAGGGGTTCTACGAGCAGTACTTC.

This clonotype was found a few times. The chain links TRBV24-1 to TRBJ2-1; no clear D gene. V gave up 9 bases and J gave up 1 base, with 15 bases separating them. Germline CDR1 reads KGHDR; CDR2 reads SFDVKD. The CDR3 is 15 amino acids. The DNA for the CDR3 is TGTGCCACCCGCCCAGGTTCAGGTTCCTACAATGAGCAGTTCTTC. This encodes CATRPGSGSYNEQFF.

This clonotype was seen more than once but under ten times. The chain couples TRBV20-1 to TRBJ2-1, with D hard to call. The J call is in doubt because the DNA end fits TRBJ2-5 better. Per germline, CDR1 DFQATT and CDR2 SNEGSKA (reference sequence). The CDR3 contains 12 residues. Here the CDR3 DNA reads TGCAGTGCTAGTTGGCGGCAAGAGACCCAGTACTTC. Encoded protein: CSASWRQETQYF.

The table lists this clonotype with a few counts. The chain couples TRBV15 to TRBJ2-5; tentative D call: TRBD2 (6 bases). The DNA end is a closer match to TRBJ2-1, so the J assignment may be wrong. Germline lookup yields CDR1 LNHNV and CDR2 YYDKDF (reference sequence). CDR3 length equals 15 residues. CDR3 sequence (DNA): TGTGCCACCAGCAGAGAGGGGGGAGCCTACAATGAGCAGTTCTTC. It is translated as CATSREGGAYNEQFF.

This clonotype was observed a few times. The J gene is TRBJ2-1, the V gene TRBV20-1; TRBD2 agrees at 8 bases. The CDR3 loop spans 15 amino acids. Germline values: CDR1 DFQATT, CDR2 SNEGSKA (reference sequence). Losses at the gene ends were 2 bases for V and 5 bases for J; bases not matched to a gene: 8. The CDR3 protein is CSARLFGRGNNEQFF. CDR3 in DNA: TGCAGTGCTAGACTGTTCGGGAGGGGTAACAATGAGCAGTTCTTC.

This clonotype appeared a few times. The chain carries TRBV29-1 and TRBJ2-5; 7 bases align to TRBD2. Judging by the DNA end, TRBJ2-7 fits better; the J call may be wrong. The germline gives CDR1 SQVTM, CDR2 ANQGSEA. The length of the CDR3 is 13 residues. In DNA form, the CDR3 reads TGCAGCGTGGTAGCGGGTGCTCCCTCCGAGCAGTACTTC. Amino acids: CSVVAGAPSEQYF.